This is a list of T cell receptor beta chains from one sample in a study of blood T cell repertoires in COVID-19. Clones were sequenced by immunoSEQ multiplex PCR, and TCRdb holds only the in-frame ones, with some missing. Of 150,000 to 200,000 clones listed, 70% to 85% were seen once; the top ten hold approximately 15%. Sequencing input: PBMCs or T cells enriched from blood (not recorded which). The receptors stem from a woman between 50 and 59 years old who had recovered from COVID-19. Each CDR3 is given with its conserved first and last residue. Each record gives: J gene, clone size, V gene, D gene, CDR3 protein, CDR3 DNA. The D gene is left open where the match is weak. Not all rows give a size; the values are once, few, many and, for expanded clones, a class.

j_call: TRBJ2-7
clone_size: .
v_call: TRBV11-2
d_call: TRBD2
cdr3_aa: CASSLPVAGGLSLYF
cdr3_nt: TGTGCCAGCAGCTTACCTGTGGCGGGAGGTCTATCACTGTACTTC

j_call: TRBJ2-5
clone_size: .
v_call: TRBV7-7
d_call: TRBD1
cdr3_aa: CASSLGMGQQETQYF
cdr3_nt: TGTGCCAGCAGCCTGGGGATGGGACAGCAAGAGACCCAGTACTTC

j_call: TRBJ2-1
clone_size: .
v_call: TRBV7-2
d_call: .
cdr3_aa: CASSLGSVRGEQFF
cdr3_nt: TGTGCCAGCAGCTTAGGCTCCGTCCGGGGGGAGCAGTTCTTC

j_call: TRBJ2-1
clone_size: .
v_call: TRBV11-3
d_call: TRBD2
cdr3_aa: CASSLDQGGTSKHNEQFF
cdr3_nt: TGTGCCAGCAGCTTAGATCAGGGCGGGACTAGCAAACACAATGAGCAGTTCTTC

j_call: TRBJ2-1
clone_size: .
v_call: TRBV24-1
d_call: TRBD1
cdr3_aa: CATSDRDRGPYNEQFF
cdr3_nt: TGTGCCACCAGTGATCGCGACAGGGGGCCTTACAATGAGCAGTTCTTC

j_call: TRBJ2-7
clone_size: .
v_call: TRBV19
d_call: .
cdr3_aa: CASSPTRTYEQYF
cdr3_nt: TGTGCCAGTAGTCCAACTAGGACCTACGAGCAGTACTTC

j_call: TRBJ1-1
clone_size: .
v_call: TRBV27
d_call: .
cdr3_aa: CASSLTGKITEAFF
cdr3_nt: TGTGCCAGCAGTTTAACGGGAAAGATCACTGAAGCTTTCTTT

j_call: TRBJ2-7
clone_size: .
v_call: TRBV6-2/TRBV6-3
d_call: TRBD2
cdr3_aa: CASSQTSGPTYEQYF
cdr3_nt: TGTGCCAGCAGTCAGACTAGCGGTCCAACCTACGAGCAGTACTTC

j_call: TRBJ2-1
clone_size: .
v_call: TRBV5-1
d_call: .
cdr3_aa: CASSLMTEGIYNEQFF
cdr3_nt: TGCGCCAGCAGCTTGATGACAGAAGGGATCTACAATGAGCAGTTCTTC

j_call: TRBJ1-6
clone_size: .
v_call: TRBV4-1
d_call: TRBD1
cdr3_aa: CASSPENPGQTNSPLHF
cdr3_nt: TGCGCCAGCAGCCCAGAAAATCCGGGACAGACTAATTCACCCCTCCACTTT

j_call: TRBJ2-1
clone_size: .
v_call: TRBV20-1
d_call: .
cdr3_aa: CSAPPYEQFF
cdr3_nt: TGCAGTGCTCCCCCATATGAGCAGTTCTTC

j_call: TRBJ1-4
clone_size: .
v_call: TRBV5-6
d_call: TRBD1
cdr3_aa: CASSLTAKRTGKSF
cdr3_nt: TGTGCCAGCAGCTTGACAGCGAAACGGACAGGGAAATCTTTT

j_call: TRBJ1-1
clone_size: many
v_call: TRBV27
d_call: .
cdr3_aa: CASSPGGDTEAFF
cdr3_nt: TGTGCCAGCAGTCCCGGAGGGGACACTGAAGCTTTCTTT

j_call: TRBJ1-6
clone_size: .
v_call: TRBV5-8
d_call: TRBD1
cdr3_aa: CASSLGVTGATNSPLHF
cdr3_nt: TGTGCCAGCAGCTTAGGGGTGACAGGGGCGACTAATTCACCCCTCCACTTT

j_call: TRBJ1-1
clone_size: .
v_call: TRBV10-3
d_call: .
cdr3_aa: CASTGSLNTEAFF
cdr3_nt: TGTGCCAGCACAGGGTCGCTAAACACTGAAGCTTTCTTT

j_call: TRBJ1-1
clone_size: .
v_call: TRBV3-1/TRBV3-2
d_call: .
cdr3_aa: CASSQVFGVTEAFF
cdr3_nt: TGTGCCAGCAGCCAAGTCTTCGGGGTCACTGAAGCTTTCTTT

j_call: TRBJ2-3
clone_size: once
v_call: TRBV19
d_call: TRBD1
cdr3_aa: CASSRDRGGTDTQYF
cdr3_nt: TGTGCCAGTAGTCGCGACAGGGGTGGCACAGATACGCAGTATTTT

j_call: TRBJ1-5
clone_size: .
v_call: TRBV9
d_call: .
cdr3_aa: CASSVSSNQPQHF
cdr3_nt: TGTGCCAGCAGCGTGAGTAGCAATCAGCCCCAGCATTTT

j_call: TRBJ1-1
clone_size: .
v_call: TRBV28
d_call: .
cdr3_aa: CASRLRPLLPDDGARGNTEAFF
cdr3_nt: TGTGCCAGCAGACTCCGGCCCCTCCTCCCCGACGATGGGGCACGAGGGAACACTGAAGCTTTCTTT

j_call: TRBJ2-1
clone_size: .
v_call: TRBV12-5
d_call: TRBD2
cdr3_aa: CASGLTGTINEQFF
cdr3_nt: TGTGCTAGTGGTTTGACGGGGACTATCAATGAGCAGTTCTTC

j_call: TRBJ1-1
clone_size: many
v_call: TRBV19
d_call: .
cdr3_aa: CASRPTATRRNTEAFF
cdr3_nt: TGTGCCAGCAGGCCGACGGCCACCCGACGGAACACTGAAGCTTTCTTT

j_call: TRBJ2-5
clone_size: .
v_call: TRBV9
d_call: TRBD2
cdr3_aa: CASSVGVAGDRETQYF
cdr3_nt: TGTGCCAGCAGCGTAGGGGTAGCGGGAGATAGGGAGACCCAGTACTTC

j_call: TRBJ2-7
clone_size: few
v_call: TRBV2
d_call: .
cdr3_aa: CASSGGVYEQYF
cdr3_nt: TGTGCCAGCAGCGGGGGAGTCTACGAGCAGTACTTC

j_call: TRBJ1-2
clone_size: .
v_call: TRBV5-1
d_call: .
cdr3_aa: CASSFNSGGGDNGYTF
cdr3_nt: TGCGCCAGCAGCTTTAATTCGGGGGGCGGCGACAATGGCTACACCTTC

j_call: TRBJ1-2
clone_size: .
v_call: TRBV10-1
d_call: .
cdr3_aa: CASSPGGNYGYTF
cdr3_nt: TGCGCCAGCAGTCCAGGCGGGAACTATGGCTACACCTTC

j_call: TRBJ2-3
clone_size: .
v_call: TRBV5-1
d_call: TRBD2
cdr3_aa: CASSVPKLGEGNPPDTQYF
cdr3_nt: TGCGCCAGCAGCGTGCCAAAATTGGGGGAGGGCAACCCCCCAGATACGCAGTATTTT

j_call: TRBJ2-1
clone_size: .
v_call: TRBV7-9
d_call: TRBD2
cdr3_aa: CASSPPGTSVNEQFF
cdr3_nt: TGTGCCAGCAGCCCTCCTGGGACTAGCGTCAATGAGCAGTTCTTC

j_call: TRBJ2-7
clone_size: .
v_call: TRBV9
d_call: TRBD2
cdr3_aa: CASSVGGTSEYEQYF
cdr3_nt: TGTGCCAGCAGCGTAGGGGGGACTAGCGAATACGAGCAGTACTTC

j_call: TRBJ1-1
clone_size: .
v_call: TRBV28
d_call: .
cdr3_aa: CASSDAGRNTEAFF
cdr3_nt: TGTGCCAGCAGTGATGCAGGCAGAAACACTGAAGCTTTCTTT

j_call: TRBJ2-2
clone_size: .
v_call: TRBV29-1
d_call: .
cdr3_aa: CSVNRVTGELFF
cdr3_nt: TGCAGCGTTAACAGAGTCACCGGGGAGCTGTTTTTT

j_call: TRBJ2-1
clone_size: .
v_call: TRBV4-1
d_call: .
cdr3_aa: CASSHPPGGLSSYNEQFF
cdr3_nt: TGCGCCAGCAGCCACCCCCCTGGGGGCCTAAGCTCCTACAATGAGCAGTTCTTC

j_call: TRBJ2-7
clone_size: .
v_call: TRBV27
d_call: TRBD2
cdr3_aa: CASAPMLAGGRGYEQYF
cdr3_nt: TGTGCCAGCGCGCCTATGCTAGCGGGAGGCCGGGGGTACGAGCAGTACTTC

j_call: TRBJ1-1
clone_size: .
v_call: TRBV6-5
d_call: .
cdr3_aa: CASSYSNIDTEAFF
cdr3_nt: TGTGCCAGCAGTTACTCAAATATAGACACTGAAGCTTTCTTT

j_call: TRBJ2-7
clone_size: .
v_call: TRBV9
d_call: TRBD2
cdr3_aa: CASSADPLLAGGIVPYEQYF
cdr3_nt: TGTGCCAGCAGCGCCGATCCCCTACTAGCGGGAGGGATCGTTCCCTACGAGCAGTACTTC

j_call: TRBJ1-1
clone_size: .
v_call: TRBV19
d_call: TRBD1
cdr3_aa: CASSPGQGLWSPRQNTEAFF
cdr3_nt: TGTGCCAGTAGTCCTGGACAGGGGCTTTGGTCGCCCAGACAGAACACTGAAGCTTTCTTT

j_call: TRBJ1-2
clone_size: once
v_call: TRBV5-5
d_call: .
cdr3_aa: CASSGGMGGYTF
cdr3_nt: TGTGCCAGCAGCGGGGGGATGGGTGGCTACACCTTC

j_call: TRBJ2-7
clone_size: .
v_call: TRBV28
d_call: .
cdr3_aa: CASCPSRDGSSYEQYF
cdr3_nt: TGTGCCAGCTGTCCCTCGAGGGACGGGAGCTCCTACGAGCAGTACTTC

j_call: TRBJ2-6
clone_size: .
v_call: TRBV5-6
d_call: TRBD1
cdr3_aa: CASSPETGASGANVLTF
cdr3_nt: TGTGCCAGCAGCCCCGAAACAGGGGCCTCTGGGGCCAACGTCCTGACTTTC

j_call: TRBJ2-7
clone_size: .
v_call: TRBV18
d_call: TRBD1
cdr3_aa: CASSPGTVSYEQYF
cdr3_nt: TGTGCCAGCTCACCGGGGACAGTCTCCTACGAGCAGTACTTC

j_call: TRBJ1-2
clone_size: .
v_call: TRBV5-6
d_call: .
cdr3_aa: CASSITLSSPYGYTF
cdr3_nt: TGTGCCAGCAGCATCACTCTTAGCAGCCCATATGGCTACACCTTC

j_call: TRBJ1-2
clone_size: .
v_call: TRBV5-4
d_call: .
cdr3_aa: CASSLSGDGYTF
cdr3_nt: TGTGCCAGCAGCTTATCCGGGGATGGCTACACCTTC

j_call: TRBJ2-1
clone_size: .
v_call: TRBV6-4
d_call: .
cdr3_aa: CASGPLGGSNYNEQFF
cdr3_nt: TGTGCCAGCGGACCCTTGGGAGGATCCAACTACAATGAGCAGTTCTTC

j_call: TRBJ2-2
clone_size: .
v_call: TRBV2
d_call: TRBD2
cdr3_aa: CASSEYGTSGTNTGELFF
cdr3_nt: TGTGCCAGCAGTGAATACGGGACTAGCGGGACGAACACCGGGGAGCTGTTTTTT

j_call: TRBJ1-1
clone_size: few
v_call: TRBV19
d_call: TRBD1
cdr3_aa: CASRTGVALKNTEAFF
cdr3_nt: TGTGCCAGTAGAACAGGGGTTGCACTAAAGAACACTGAAGCTTTCTTT